This T cell receptor (beta chain) was profiled in a study of CD8+ T cells in alopecia areata. As for the study in general: Treated patients were given 5 to 10 mg oral tofacitinib twice daily.

Overall study findings and caveats: Scalp samples also contribute reads from the resident alphabeta T cells found in normal skin. Relative to mice, TCR sharing across patients was less clear, a difference possibly HLA-related.

Comment on this clone: Its antigen remains unknown.

V was cut by 5 bases and J by 7 bases, with 9 bases left in between. The germline V gene encodes CDR1 SGHVS and CDR2 FQNEAQ. The CDR3 spans 12 residues. Following RNA extraction, reverse transcription yielded cDNA that acted as the sequencing template. The repertoire was sequenced with immunoSEQ multiplex PCR; TCRdb's copy has only in-frame clones and lacks some. The table has 75,000 to 100,000 clones, roughly two fifths seen once. This sequence originates from a human donor with alopecia areata. The chain carries TRBV7-8 and TRBJ1-3; tentative D call: TRBD1 (5 bases). The sample was CD4+ T cells sorted from blood. The CDR3 loop is CASSTRQNTIYF. The CDR3, as DNA: TGTGCCAGCAGCACGCGACAGAACACCATATATTTT.